This TCR beta chain was identified in a study of CD8+CD57+ T cells in acquired aplastic anemia (dated by TCRdb to the late 2010s). In terms of the full investigation: On average, sorted CD4+ and CD8+ cells yielded about 3 ug of extracted DNA, with a range of about 0.18 to 30 ug. A CD8+CD57+ expansion meant a frequency higher than the mean frequency seen in healthy subjects.

Patients chosen for sequencing had shown expansion of CD8+CD57+ cells by flow cytometry. Every patient had severe acquired aplastic anemia, diagnosed using the International Study of Aplastic Anemia and Agranulocytosis and Camitta criteria. No patient had received any therapy when blood was sampled. In this study, sorted CD4+ and CD8+ T cells from the blood of healthy subjects and of severe aplastic anemia patients had their TCR repertoires deep-sequenced. Patients were enrolled in the USA under clinicaltrials.gov protocols 00001620, 01623167, 00001397, 00071045, 00081523 and 00961064. Ficoll-Paque density gradient centrifugation was used to isolate peripheral blood mononuclear cells. Before DNA was extracted, CD4+ and CD8+ T cells were sorted using either FACS or magnetic beads. Genomic DNA was used as template for profiling of TCR beta VDJ combinations and CDR3 sequences. An Illumina HiSeq 2000 was the platform used for TCR repertoire sequencing. The paper's processing steps were these. Repertoires were assessed using TRBV/TRBJ rearrangement plots, CDR3 size and DJ length profiles, and Simpson's diversity index. The most abundant DNA sequence in the deep sequencing data was defined as the immunodominant clone. CDR3 amino acid sequences were checked for sharing across subjects and were also compared against the VDJdb database and published repertoires. The public sequencing data were trimmed at Q25 with fastp and processed into clonotypes with MiXCR by TCRdb, which kept only in-frame beta chains. Every distinct CDR3 protein forms one entry, paired with its most common genes and DNA. The V and J calls reflect TCRdb's pipeline rather than the authors' work. The sample includes under 200,000 distinct CDR3 sequences, with around 48% observed a single time. The ten largest clonotypes hold 2.5% to 3% of the sample.

What the authors observed across the whole study: Around 30 CD8+ CDR3 sequences were found in both patients and controls but appeared to be highly expressed in patients and within the immunodominant clones of the patients. Patients and healthy controls showed no significant difference in CD8+ Simpson's diversity (P=0.060).

V ends up 6 bases short and J 5 bases short, with an unmatched junction base count of 13. Per the germline V gene, KGHDR is the CDR1 and SFDVKD is the CDR2. CDR3 length: 16 amino acids, cysteine to phenylalanine. Kept here is only the CDR3 DNA, which spans 48 bases and is read in frame from base 1. About this clonotype itself: The clone's antigen remains unknown. Qualities for individual bases were not recorded, and no much larger clone is one base off.

The source material was sorted CD4+, CD8+, or CD8+CD57+ T cells (not recorded which) from PBMCs. This TCR derives from a human donor with aplastic anemia. The rearranged segments are TRBV24-1 and TRBJ2-7, with TRBD1 matching 9 junction bases. Read as DNA, the sequence is TGTGCCACCAGTCCACGAACCGGGACAGGGAGGAACGAGCAGTACTTC. Translated, this gives CATSPRTGTGRNEQYF.